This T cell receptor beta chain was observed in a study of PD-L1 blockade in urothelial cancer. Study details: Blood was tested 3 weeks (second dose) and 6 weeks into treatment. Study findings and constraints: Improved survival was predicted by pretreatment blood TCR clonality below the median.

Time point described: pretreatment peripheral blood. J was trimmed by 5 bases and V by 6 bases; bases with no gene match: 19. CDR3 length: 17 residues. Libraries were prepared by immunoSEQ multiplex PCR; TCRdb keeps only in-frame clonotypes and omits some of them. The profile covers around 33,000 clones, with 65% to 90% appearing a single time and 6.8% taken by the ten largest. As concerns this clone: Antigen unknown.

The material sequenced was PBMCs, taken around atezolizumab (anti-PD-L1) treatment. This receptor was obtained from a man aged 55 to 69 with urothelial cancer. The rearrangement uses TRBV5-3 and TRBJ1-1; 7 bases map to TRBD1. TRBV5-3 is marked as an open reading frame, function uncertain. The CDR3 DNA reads TGTGCCAGAACCAAACTACAGGGGCGGGGACTTGGGACTGAAGCTTTCTTT. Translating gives CARTKLQGRGLGTEAFF.